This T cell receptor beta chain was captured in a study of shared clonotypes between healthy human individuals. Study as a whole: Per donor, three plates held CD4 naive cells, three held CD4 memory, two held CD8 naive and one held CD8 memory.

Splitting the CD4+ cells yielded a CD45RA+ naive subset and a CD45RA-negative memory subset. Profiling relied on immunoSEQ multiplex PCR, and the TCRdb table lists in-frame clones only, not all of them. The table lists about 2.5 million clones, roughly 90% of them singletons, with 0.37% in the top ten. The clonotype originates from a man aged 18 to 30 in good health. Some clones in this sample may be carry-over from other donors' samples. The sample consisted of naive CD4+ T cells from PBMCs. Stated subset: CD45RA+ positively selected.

The chain's CDR3 is CASSLDSGRGQETQYF. The CDR3, as DNA: TGTGCCAGCAGTTTAGATAGCGGGAGGGGCCAAGAGACCCAGTACTTC. This chain connects TRBV27 to TRBJ2-5; TRBD2 aligns across 11 bases. Germline V CDR1 and CDR2: MNHEY, SMNVEV (reference sequence). V shed 2 bases and J 1 base; nucleotides not matched to a gene: 3. The CDR3 totals 16 residues.